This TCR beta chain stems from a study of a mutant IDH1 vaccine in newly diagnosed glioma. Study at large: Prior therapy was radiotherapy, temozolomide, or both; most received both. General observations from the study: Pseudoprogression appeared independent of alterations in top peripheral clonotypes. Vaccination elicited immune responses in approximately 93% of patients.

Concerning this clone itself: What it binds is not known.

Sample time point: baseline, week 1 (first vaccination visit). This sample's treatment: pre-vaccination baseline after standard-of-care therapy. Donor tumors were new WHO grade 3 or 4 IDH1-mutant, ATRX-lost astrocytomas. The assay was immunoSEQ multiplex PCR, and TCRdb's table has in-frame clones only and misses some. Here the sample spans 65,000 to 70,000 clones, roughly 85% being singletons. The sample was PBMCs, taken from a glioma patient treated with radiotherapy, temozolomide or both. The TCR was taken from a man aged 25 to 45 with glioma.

Here the CDR3 reads CATSRDKAFSYEQYF. As DNA, the CDR3 is TGTGCCACCAGCAGAGATAAGGCATTCTCCTACGAGCAGTACTTC. The chain combines TRBV15 with TRBJ2-7, with D uncertain. Per the germline V gene, CDR1 is LNHNV and CDR2 is YYDKDF (reference sequence). There are 15 residues in the CDR3. Trimming removed 0 bases at V and 0 bases at J, with 9 bases between.